This TCR beta chain was retrieved from a study of blood T cell repertoires in COVID-19. Study information: PBMCs, B-cell-depleted T cells, or T cells were the source of the cDNA or gDNA that made up the material.

Libraries were prepared by immunoSEQ multiplex PCR; TCRdb keeps only in-frame clonotypes and omits some of them. The sample yields fewer than 450,000 clones, approximately 90% seen once. The clonotype originates from a woman between 45 and 65 years old with COVID-19, enrolled during active disease. The sample taken for sequencing was peripheral blood.

CDR3 region: CAISSGVMNTEAFF. The CDR3, as DNA: TGTGCCATCAGTTCAGGGGTCATGAACACTGAAGCTTTCTTT. The chain combines TRBV10-3 with TRBJ1-1; a possible D gene is TRBD1 (6 bases). CDR3 length: 14 amino acids. Looked up from germline, CDR1 is ENHRY and CDR2 is SYGVKD. Trimming stripped 5 bases from V and 0 bases from J, with 10 bases between.